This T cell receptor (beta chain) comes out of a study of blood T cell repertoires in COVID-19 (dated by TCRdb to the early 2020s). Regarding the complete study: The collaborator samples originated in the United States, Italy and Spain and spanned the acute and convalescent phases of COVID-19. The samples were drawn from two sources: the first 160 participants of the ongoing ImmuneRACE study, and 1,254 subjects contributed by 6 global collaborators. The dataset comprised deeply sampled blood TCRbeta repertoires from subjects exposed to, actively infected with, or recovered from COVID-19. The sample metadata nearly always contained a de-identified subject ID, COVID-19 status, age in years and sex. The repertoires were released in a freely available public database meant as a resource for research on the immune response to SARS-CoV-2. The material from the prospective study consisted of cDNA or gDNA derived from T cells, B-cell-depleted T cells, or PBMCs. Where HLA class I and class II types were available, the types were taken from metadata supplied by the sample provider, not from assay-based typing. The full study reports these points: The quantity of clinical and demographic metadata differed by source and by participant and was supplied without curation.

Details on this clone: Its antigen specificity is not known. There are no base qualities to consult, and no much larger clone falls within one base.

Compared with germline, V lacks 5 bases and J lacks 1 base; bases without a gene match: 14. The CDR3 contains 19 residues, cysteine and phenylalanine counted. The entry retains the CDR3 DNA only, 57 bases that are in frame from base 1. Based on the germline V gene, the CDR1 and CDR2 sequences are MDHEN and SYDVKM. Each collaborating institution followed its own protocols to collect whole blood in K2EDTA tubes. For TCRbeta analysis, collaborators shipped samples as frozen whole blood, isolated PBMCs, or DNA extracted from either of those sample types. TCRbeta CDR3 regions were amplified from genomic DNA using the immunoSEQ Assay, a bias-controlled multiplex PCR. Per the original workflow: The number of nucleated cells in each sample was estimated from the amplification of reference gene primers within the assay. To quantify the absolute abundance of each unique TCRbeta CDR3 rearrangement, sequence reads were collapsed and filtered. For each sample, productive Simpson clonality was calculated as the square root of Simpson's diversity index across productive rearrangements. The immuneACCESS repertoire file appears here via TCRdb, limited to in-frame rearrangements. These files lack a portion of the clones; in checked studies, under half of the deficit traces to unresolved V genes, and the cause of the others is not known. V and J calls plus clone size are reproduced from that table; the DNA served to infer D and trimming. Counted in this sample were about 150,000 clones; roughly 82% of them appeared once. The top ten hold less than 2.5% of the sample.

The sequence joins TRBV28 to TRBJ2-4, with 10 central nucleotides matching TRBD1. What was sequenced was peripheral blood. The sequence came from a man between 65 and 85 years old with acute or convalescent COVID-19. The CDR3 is CASSPPDRGRLGAKNIQYF. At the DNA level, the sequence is TGTGCCAGCAGTCCCCCGGACAGGGGGAGGTTGGGGGCCAAAAACATTCAGTACTTC.